This is a list of T cell receptor beta chains from one sample in a study of blood T cell repertoires in COVID-19. Sequenced by immunoSEQ multiplex PCR; TCRdb stores in-frame clones only, minus some. The sample lists 350,000 to 400,000 clones, 91% occurring once. Input material: PBMCs or T cells enriched from blood (not recorded which). The source is a woman in her thirties or forties who had been exposed to COVID-19. Each CDR3 is given with its conserved first and last residue. The D gene is left open where the match is weak. Size tells how often a clone was seen (once, few, many) or the class of an expanded clone, and some rows leave it out.

j_call: TRBJ2-7
v_call: TRBV2
clone_size: .
d_call: TRBD2
cdr3_length: 11
cdr3_aa: CASSGSYEQYF
cdr3_nt: TGTGCCTCTAGCGGCTCCTACGAGCAGTACTTC

j_call: TRBJ2-1
v_call: TRBV9
clone_size: .
d_call: TRBD2
cdr3_length: 16
cdr3_aa: CASSPIGTSGRAGQFF
cdr3_nt: TGTGCCAGCAGCCCTATCGGGACTAGCGGGAGGGCCGGCCAGTTCTTC

j_call: TRBJ1-4
v_call: TRBV11-2
clone_size: .
d_call: TRBD1
cdr3_length: 16
cdr3_aa: CASSLDTIGRGEKLFF
cdr3_nt: TGTGCCAGCAGCTTAGATACCATCGGCAGGGGGGAAAAACTGTTTTTT

j_call: TRBJ2-2
v_call: TRBV14
clone_size: .
d_call: TRBD2
cdr3_length: 16
cdr3_aa: CASSQVSAGVYGELFF
cdr3_nt: TGTGCCAGCAGCCAAGTCAGCGCGGGAGTATACGGGGAGCTGTTTTTT

j_call: TRBJ1-5
v_call: TRBV18
clone_size: .
d_call: .
cdr3_length: 15
cdr3_aa: CASSPQGDSNQPQHF
cdr3_nt: TGTGCCAGCTCACCCCAGGGCGATAGCAATCAGCCCCAGCATTTT

j_call: TRBJ2-3
v_call: TRBV6-4
clone_size: .
d_call: TRBD2
cdr3_length: 13
cdr3_aa: CASRLAGTDTQYF
cdr3_nt: TGTGCCAGCAGGCTAGCGGGAACGGATACGCAGTATTTT

j_call: TRBJ2-3
v_call: TRBV5-5
clone_size: .
d_call: TRBD2
cdr3_length: 13
cdr3_aa: CASAPGGTDTQYF
cdr3_nt: TGTGCCAGCGCCCCCGGGGGGACAGATACGCAGTATTTT

j_call: TRBJ2-5
v_call: TRBV2
clone_size: once
d_call: .
cdr3_length: 12
cdr3_aa: CASRRGQETQYF
cdr3_nt: TGTGCCAGTAGACGAGGGCAAGAGACCCAGTACTTC

j_call: TRBJ2-7
v_call: TRBV27
clone_size: .
d_call: TRBD2
cdr3_length: 17
cdr3_aa: CASSLNLGGGASYEQYF
cdr3_nt: TGTGCCAGCAGTTTAAACCTCGGCGGGGGGGCCTCGTACGAGCAGTACTTC

j_call: TRBJ2-7
v_call: TRBV3-1/TRBV3-2
clone_size: .
d_call: .
cdr3_length: 17
cdr3_aa: CASSQDRIGGSPYEQYF
cdr3_nt: TGTGCCAGCAGCCAAGATCGGATCGGGGGTTCACCCTACGAGCAGTACTTC